These 15 T cell receptor beta chains were sequenced from one sample in a study of persistence of HIV-infected CD4 T cells. Their cognate antigens are unknown. Lysates of CMV-infected fibroblasts at roughly 10 ug/mL stimulated these cells. CD40L/CD69 double-negative CD45RO-high memory CD4+ T cells were collected. Sequencing used immunoSEQ version 4 in survey mode. Produced via immunoSEQ multiplex PCR; TCRdb's table is partial and in-frame only. The table records 35,000 to 45,000 clones, approximately 84% of them present only once. The input for sequencing was CD4+ T cells sorted from PBMCs after roughly 18-hour stimulation, taken from a patient who received antiretroviral therapy. The receptors come from an adult man with HIV who was CMV-seropositive.

The V and J genes are TRBV3-1 (or the pseudogene TRBV3-2) and TRBJ2-6; D is unresolved. Trimming removed 3 bases from V and 1 base from J, with 4 bases in between. The length of the CDR3 is 14 residues. Germline assignment: CDR1 LGHDT and CDR2 YNNKEL (reference sequence). CDR3 in amino acids: CASSQNSGANVLTF. DNA for the CDR3: TGTGCCAGCAGCCAGAATTCTGGGGCCAACGTCCTGACTTTC.

J is TRBJ1-6 and V is TRBV3-1 (or the pseudogene TRBV3-2); maybe TRBD1 (5 bases). CDR3 length: 13 amino acids. V was cut by 10 bases and J by 7 bases, with 14 bases left in between. Germline CDR1 reads LGHDT; CDR2 reads YNNKEL (reference sequence). This CDR3 is CATSPGPNSPLHF. CDR3 DNA: TGTGCCACCTCCCCGGGGCCCAATTCACCCCTCCACTTT.

The gene calls are TRBV6-5 and TRBJ1-1; 11 bases map to TRBD1. Germline V gene data show CDR1 as MNHEY and CDR2 as SVGAGI. V dropped 2 bases and J dropped 3; count of bases not matched to a gene: 5. The CDR3 spans 16 residues. The CDR3 protein is CASSYGQGARHTEAFF. The CDR3 DNA follows: TGTGCCAGCAGTTACGGACAGGGGGCGCGGCACACTGAAGCTTTCTTT.

V usage is TRBV3-1 (or the pseudogene TRBV3-2) and J usage is TRBJ1-1; D ambiguous. There are 12 residues in the CDR3. V was cut by 4 bases and J by 7 bases, with 10 bases left in between. The germline V gene has CDR1 LGHDT and CDR2 YNNKEL (reference sequence). Written as DNA, the CDR3 is TGTGCCAGCAGCCGTGGCCGGGGTGAAGCTTTCTTT. This gives the protein CASSRGRGEAFF.

V usage is TRBV18 and J usage is TRBJ1-2, with D maybe TRBD1 (5 bases). This CDR3 is 13 amino acids long. Between the trimmed V and J ends, which lost 4 bases and 8 bases, there was a span of 14 bases. Germline CDR1 KGHSH, CDR2 LQKENI. In DNA, the CDR3 is TGTGCCAGCTCACGAGGATCGGGGGAGGGCTACACCTTC. This encodes CASSRGSGEGYTF.

In the case of this clone: A junction boundary mismatches the germline segment, possibly from a read error. The same CDR3 also results from other DNA sequences found in this sample. This chain joins TRBV28 and TRBJ1-2; 10 bases map to TRBD1. Germline CDR1 reads MDHEN; CDR2 reads SYDVKM. The CDR3 has 18 residues. CDR3 loop: CASSSAGTGARTSYGYTF. As DNA, the CDR3 is TGTGCCAGCAGTTCCGCCGGGACAGGGGCCCGAACCTCTTATGGCTACACCTTT.

The chain couples TRBV5-1 to TRBJ1-4; D unresolved. V lost 4 bases to trimming and J lost 0 bases, with 7 bases between them. The CDR3 contains 14 residues. CDR1 is SGHRS, CDR2 YFSETQ, per germline. The CDR3 reads CASSPGATNEKLFF. As DNA, the CDR3 is TGCGCCAGCAGCCCGGGAGCAACTAATGAAAAACTGTTTTTT.

The V gene is TRBV30, the J gene TRBJ1-5; 7 bases are shared with TRBD1. J was trimmed by 6 bases and V by 0 bases; bases with no gene match: 8. The CDR3 length is 15 residues. CDR1 and CDR2 from the germline V gene are GTSNPN and SVGIG (reference sequence). The CDR3 coding sequence is TGTGCCTGGAGTGTACGAGGGGGCTTCGGTCAGCCCCAGCATTTT. Encoded protein: CAWSVRGGFGQPQHF.

The chain employs TRBV7-6 and TRBJ1-1, with a tentative D call TRBD1 (5 bases). V was shortened by 5 bases and J by 0 bases, with 10 bases between the two germline ends. This CDR3 is 14 amino acids long. The V gene's germline CDR1 is SGHVS and CDR2 FNYEAQ. The CDR3 is CASSARQMNTEAFF. In DNA, the CDR3 is TGTGCCAGCAGCGCCCGACAGATGAACACTGAAGCTTTCTTT.

The chain joins TRBV5-1 to TRBJ1-1; D gene uncertain. Trimming took 7 bases from V and 5 from J, leaving 12 bases between them. There are 12 residues in the CDR3. Germline V gene data show CDR1 as SGHRS and CDR2 as YFSETQ. The CDR3 is CASRREGTEAFF. CDR3 DNA sequence: TGCGCCAGCCGCCGAGAGGGAACTGAAGCTTTCTTT.

This chain joins TRBV9 and TRBJ1-2; D is undetermined. CDR1 SGDLS and CDR2 YYNGEE come from the germline V gene. The CDR3 runs 12 residues. V was cut by 4 bases and J by 8 bases, with 12 bases left in between. The CDR3 spells CASSPLVGGYTF. In nucleotides, the CDR3 is TGTGCCAGCAGCCCTTTGGTTGGCGGCTACACCTTC.

The chain is built from TRBV27 and TRBJ2-7, with TRBD1 matching over 10 bases. This CDR3 spans 18 amino acids. Trimming at V came to 0 bases and at J to 0 bases, leaving 8 bases not matched to a gene. Germline V gene sequence: CDR1 MNHEY, CDR2 SMNVEV (reference sequence). The CDR3 nucleotides are TGTGCCAGCAGTTTATCGGGGACAGGGGTCCCGAACTCCTACGAGCAGTACTTC. Amino acid sequence: CASSLSGTGVPNSYEQYF.

The genes are TRBV5-6 and TRBJ1-1; TRBD1 matches at 7 bases. The V gene end was trimmed by 4 bases and the J gene end by 10 bases; junction bases not matched to a gene: 7. CDR1 SGHDT and CDR2 YYEEEE come from the germline V gene. The CDR3 covers 12 residues. The chain's CDR3 is CASSLTGVAAFF. The CDR3 DNA is TGTGCCAGCAGCCTTACAGGGGTCGCAGCTTTCTTT. Complete variable domain (other parts from reference TRBV5-6 and TRBJ1-1): DAGVTQSPTHLIKTRGQQVTLRCSPKSGHDTVSWYQQALGQGPQFIFQYYEEEERQRGNFPDRFSGHQFPNYSSELNVNALLLGDSALYLCASSLTGVAAFFGQGTRLTVV.

The chain joins TRBV7-2 to TRBJ1-3; D is unclear. Germline V gene data show CDR1 as SGHTA and CDR2 as FQGNSA. The length of the CDR3 is 14 residues. Trimming shortened V by 1 base and J by 1 base, and 5 bases separated the two germline ends. CDR3 sequence: CASSLGPSGNTIYF. The CDR3 bases are TGTGCCAGCAGCTTAGGGCCGTCTGGAAACACCATATATTTT.

V usage is TRBV10-2 and J usage is TRBJ2-1; D not certain. Per the germline V gene, CDR1 is WSHSY and CDR2 is SAAADI. V lost 3 bases and J lost 1, with 13 bases in between. CDR3 length equals 16 residues. CDR3 loop: CASSDMFWSSYNEQFF. Written as DNA, the CDR3 is TGCGCCAGCAGTGATATGTTTTGGAGTTCCTACAATGAGCAGTTCTTC.